This T cell receptor (beta chain) was identified during a study of T cell repertoires in cytomegalovirus infection. Whole-study findings and limits: Identification of carriers of CMV plus the relevant HLA was performed using cumulative public TCR beta family frequency.

TCRdb re-called the reads with MiXCR, one entry per CDR3 protein. The profile shows about 400,000 distinct CDR3 sequences, over 15% of them singletons. This clonotype turned up a few times. The target antigen is unknown. CDR1 and CDR2 (germline): SGHVS, FNYEAQ. After removal of 5 bases from V and 8 bases from J, the junction contained 6 bases not matched to a gene. The CDR3 length is 13 residues. Material: PBMCs. The genes are TRBV7-6 and TRBJ1-2; 9 nucleotides agree with TRBD1. This receptor was obtained from a human donor in good health (CMV status not recorded). Some clones in this sample may be carry-over from other donors' samples. CDR3 DNA sequence: TGTGCCAGCAGCGGCTACAGGGGGCGCGGCTACACCTTC. Protein sequence: CASSGYRGRGYTF.